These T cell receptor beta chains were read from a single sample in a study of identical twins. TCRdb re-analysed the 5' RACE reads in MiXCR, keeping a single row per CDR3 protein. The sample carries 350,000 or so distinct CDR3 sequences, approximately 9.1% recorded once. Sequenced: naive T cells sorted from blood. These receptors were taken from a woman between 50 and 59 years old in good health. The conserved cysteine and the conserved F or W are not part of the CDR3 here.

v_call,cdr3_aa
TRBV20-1,SAKNPSGANVLT
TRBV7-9,ASSLAVGLAGETQY
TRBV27,ASSLIPLAGGPDTQY
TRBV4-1,ASSHEPGTTHTPFDNEQF
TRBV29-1,SVGPRLGETQY
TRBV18,ASSPGPTYNEQF
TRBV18,ASSRKSTGGSGDTQY
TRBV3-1,ASSFPGTTRATDTQY
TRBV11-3,ASSGAPNEQF
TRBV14,ASSKDWGLAKNEQF
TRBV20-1,SARDRIAGAETDYEQY
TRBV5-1,ASSTTGVKNTGELF
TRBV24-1,ATSAGWDTEAF
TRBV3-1,ASSQGISSSGELF
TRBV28,ASSRGSGWSYNEQF
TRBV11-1,ASSSRGGSYNEQF
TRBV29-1,SVGVGVGTGELF
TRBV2,ASSDLGTGAYNEQF
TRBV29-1,SVQQGSNTEAF
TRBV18,ASSQGGGQF
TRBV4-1,ASSQVGQGTNTEAF
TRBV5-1,AGYNPPGEQF
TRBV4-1,ASSQVKGPTEAF
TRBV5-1,ASRSGGGEETQY